This T cell receptor (beta chain) was sequenced in a study of blood T cells in healthy people across ages (dated by TCRdb to 2015 to 2017). Regarding the study in general: In model experiments, template switching captured roughly one uniquely barcoded TCR beta cDNA molecule for every two T cells. Age-related changes in TCR beta repertoire diversity were measured in the study by deep sequencing normalized with unique cDNA molecular identifiers. Four age groups were formed from the donors: young (average roughly 15 years), middle-aged (approximately 40), aged (under 70) and long-lived (around 82). To avoid experimental bias, donors of different ages were randomly spread across the sequencing lanes. For two donors (one aged 18 to 30 and one aged 80 or older), the study analyzed two additional independent replicas of 1 million unique cDNA reads from the same blood draw. Broader findings and caveats from the paper: Bulk unsorted PBMC profiling prevented conclusive comparison of naive and antigen-experienced compartments. As age increased, observed TCR beta diversity per million T cells dropped in a roughly linear way, and a significant reduction was already evident by age approximately 40. Estimates of total diversity based on one million sequenced T cells were regarded as lower bounds and as underestimates. The CMV infection status of donors was not known, potentially confounding age-related changes in expanded clonotypes. Compared with the aged group, the long-lived group had more naive CD4+ T cells, fewer expanded clones and increased TCR diversity, a pattern suggesting age selection. A strong correlation was found between observed TCR beta diversity and the percentage of naive T cells measured by flow cytometry.

Library preparation employed 5' RACE. A second PCR of about 6 to 12 cycles was run with a J-beta primer mix and a sample-barcoded 5' primer. Each TCR beta cDNA molecule received a unique molecular identifier from a template-switch 5' adaptor carrying 12 random nucleotides. At least 3 million CDR3-containing paired-end reads were obtained from each sample. The Mint cDNA synthesis kit, primed by a TRBC-specific oligonucleotide, was used to synthesize first-strand cDNA from all RNA. After uracil-DNA glycosylase treatment, a first 18-cycle PCR used universal primers M1SS and BC2_uni_R on all cDNA. Per the source publication's procedure: For normalization, 1 million high-quality reads were randomly selected from each sample, with every read carrying a distinct molecular identifier. Reads with shared molecular identifiers were discarded instead of being binned into consensus sequences. CDR3 identification, clonotype clustering and error correction used MiTCR with a Q25 quality threshold and the strictest error-elimination algorithm. A nonparametric unseen species model with Euler transformation was used to estimate lower-bound total TCR beta diversity. TCRdb passed the public sequencing reads through fastp at Q25 and MiXCR, retaining productive beta sequences. Here each entry gathers all rows of one CDR3 protein and keeps the most common genes and DNA. TCRdb's processing, not the authors', yielded these V and J calls. The sample table shows 1.5 million to 2 million distinct CDR3 sequences, and more than 35% are seen once. The ten largest clones add up to more than 20% of the sample.

This clonotype showed up just a few times. Its specific antigen is unknown. Within one base of it there is no much larger clone, and no base qualities were kept. The V end loses 5 bases and the J end loses 0 bases, and a stretch of 10 bases separates them. The CDR3 runs 14 amino acids, cysteine and phenylalanine included. Here the CDR3 DNA is all that survives: 42 bases in frame from base 1. The germline V gene provides CDR1 MNHEY and CDR2 SVGAGI. Systemically healthy Caucasian individuals from Russia, 39 in total and aged about 6 to 100 years, were included as donors. Ten milliliters of peripheral blood were drawn from each donor into EDTA-treated Vacutainer tubes. Ficoll-Paque density-gradient centrifugation was used to isolate PBMCs, with at least 7 million per sample. Trizol reagent was used to extract total RNA from PBMCs, with at least 5.5 micrograms per sample. For every donor, flow cytometry on a PBMC aliquot measured the percentage of naive CD45RAhigh/CD27high T cells.

Sequenced material: blood. The clonotype comes from a human donor in good health. In this chain, TRBV6-5 is recombined with TRBJ1-2; TRBD1 could be the D gene, as 5 bases match. The sequence in DNA is TGTGCCAGCAGTGGGGACGGGGCTAACTATGGCTACACCTTC. It codes for CASSGDGANYGYTF.